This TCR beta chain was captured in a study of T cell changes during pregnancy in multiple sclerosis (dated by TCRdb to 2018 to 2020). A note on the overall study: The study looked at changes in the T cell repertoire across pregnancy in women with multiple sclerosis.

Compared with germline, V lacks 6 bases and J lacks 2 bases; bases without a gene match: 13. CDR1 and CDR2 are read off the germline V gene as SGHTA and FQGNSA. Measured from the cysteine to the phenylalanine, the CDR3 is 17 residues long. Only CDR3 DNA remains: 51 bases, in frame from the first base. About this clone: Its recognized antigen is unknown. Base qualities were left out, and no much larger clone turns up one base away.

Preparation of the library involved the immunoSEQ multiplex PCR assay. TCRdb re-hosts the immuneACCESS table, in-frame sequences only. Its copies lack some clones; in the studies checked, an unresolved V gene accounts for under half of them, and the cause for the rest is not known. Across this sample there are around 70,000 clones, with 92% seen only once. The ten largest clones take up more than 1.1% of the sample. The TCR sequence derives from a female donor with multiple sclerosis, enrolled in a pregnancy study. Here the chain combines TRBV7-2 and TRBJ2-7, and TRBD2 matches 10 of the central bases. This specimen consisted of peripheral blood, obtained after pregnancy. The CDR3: CASSLALAGALTYEQYF. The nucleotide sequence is TGTGCCAGCAGTCTAGCGCTAGCGGGAGCGCTCACCTACGAGCAGTACTTC. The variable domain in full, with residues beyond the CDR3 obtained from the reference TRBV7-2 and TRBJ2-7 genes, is GAGVSQSPSNKVTEKGKDVELRCDPISGHTALYWYRQSLGQGLEFLIYFQGNSAPDKSGLPSDRFSAERTGGSVSTLTIQRTQQEDSAVYLCASSLALAGALTYEQYFGPGTRLTVT.